The clone carrying this T cell receptor beta chain was observed many times. CDR3 length: 15 amino acids. Trimming stripped 5 bases from V and 0 bases from J, with 12 bases between. Germline V gene data show CDR1 as SGHRS and CDR2 as YFSETQ. TCRdb ran MiXCR on the RT-PCR reads and lists one entry per CDR3 protein. The table includes around 700,000 distinct CDR3 sequences, around 14% detected once. The rearrangement joins TRBV5-1 to TRBJ2-1; D possibly corresponds to TRBD1 (6 bases). The sequencing input was memory CD4+ T cells from blood. The source is a female donor in good health, serving as a healthy control. The CDR3 is CASSWDMSSYNEQFF. The CDR3 nucleotides are TGCGCCAGCAGTTGGGACATGAGCTCCTACAATGAGCAGTTCTTC.